There are a few counts of the clone carrying this TCR beta chain. The V end lost 4 bases, the J end lost 2 bases, and 11 bases lay between the germline ends. The CDR3 is made up of 14 amino acids. Germline assignment: CDR1 SGHRS and CDR2 YFSETQ. This entry comes from a study of Ad26.COV2.S vaccination and SARS-CoV-2 variants. The treatment was: around 19 received Ad26.COV2.S at low or high dose, single or two shots; several received placebo; per-sample allocation not given. Sampling happened 63 days after the first vaccine or placebo injection. Method: immunoSEQ multiplex PCR; TCRdb's copy keeps in-frame clones and lacks some. This sample yields hundreds of thousands of clones, of which around 90% are seen a single time; approximately 3.6% belongs to the top ten.

Sequenced material: peripheral blood, taken in a trial of Ad26.COV2.S vaccine versus placebo. The TCR comes from a person between 18 and 65 years old who received the Ad26.COV2.S COVID-19 vaccine or a placebo. V and J are TRBV5-1 and TRBJ2-3; D uncertain. The CDR3 DNA follows: TGCGCCAGCAGCCCCCAAGACTTCACAGATACGCAGTATTTT. Encoded protein: CASSPQDFTDTQYF.